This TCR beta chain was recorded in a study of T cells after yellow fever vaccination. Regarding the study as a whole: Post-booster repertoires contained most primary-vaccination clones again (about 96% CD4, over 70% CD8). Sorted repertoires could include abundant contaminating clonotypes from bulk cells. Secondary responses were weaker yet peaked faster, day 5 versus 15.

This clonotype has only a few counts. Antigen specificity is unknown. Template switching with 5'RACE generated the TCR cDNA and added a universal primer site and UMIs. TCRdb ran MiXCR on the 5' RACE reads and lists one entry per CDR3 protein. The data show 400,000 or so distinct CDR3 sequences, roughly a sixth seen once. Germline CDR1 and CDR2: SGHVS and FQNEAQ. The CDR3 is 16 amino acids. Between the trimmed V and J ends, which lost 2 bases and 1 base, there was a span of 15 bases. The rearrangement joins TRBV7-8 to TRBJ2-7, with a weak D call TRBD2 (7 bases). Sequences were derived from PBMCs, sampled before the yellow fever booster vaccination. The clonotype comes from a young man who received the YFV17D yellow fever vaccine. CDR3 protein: CASSLSPGGSSYEQYF. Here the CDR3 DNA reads TGTGCCAGCAGCTTAAGTCCGGGGGGCTCATCCTACGAGCAGTACTTC.